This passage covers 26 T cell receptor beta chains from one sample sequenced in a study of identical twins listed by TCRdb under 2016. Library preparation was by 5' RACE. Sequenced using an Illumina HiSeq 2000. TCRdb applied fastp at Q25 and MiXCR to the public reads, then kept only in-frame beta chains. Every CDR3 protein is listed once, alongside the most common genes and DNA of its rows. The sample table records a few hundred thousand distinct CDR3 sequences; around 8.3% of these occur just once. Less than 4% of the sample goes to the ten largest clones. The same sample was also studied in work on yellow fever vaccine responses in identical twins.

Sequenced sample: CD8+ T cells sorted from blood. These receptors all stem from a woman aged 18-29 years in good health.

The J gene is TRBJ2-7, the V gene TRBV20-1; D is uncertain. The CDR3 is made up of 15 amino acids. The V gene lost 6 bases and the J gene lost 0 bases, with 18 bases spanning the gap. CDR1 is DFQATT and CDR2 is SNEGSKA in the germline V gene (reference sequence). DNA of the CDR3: TGCAGTGCCCGAGGTAACTACCTAGACTCCTACGAGCAGTACTTC. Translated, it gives CSARGNYLDSYEQYF.

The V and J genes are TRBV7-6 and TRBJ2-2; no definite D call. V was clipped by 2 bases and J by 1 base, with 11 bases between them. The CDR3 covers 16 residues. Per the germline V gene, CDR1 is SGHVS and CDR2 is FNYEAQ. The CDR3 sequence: CASSLLDVGNTGELFF. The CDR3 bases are TGTGCCAGCAGCTTATTGGATGTGGGGAACACCGGGGAGCTGTTTTTT.

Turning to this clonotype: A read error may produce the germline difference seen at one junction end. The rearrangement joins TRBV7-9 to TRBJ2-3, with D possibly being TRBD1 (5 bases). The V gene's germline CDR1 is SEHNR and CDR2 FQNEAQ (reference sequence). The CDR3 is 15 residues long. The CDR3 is CASSLTGDSTDTQYF. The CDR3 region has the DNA TGTGCCAGCAGCTTAACAGGTGACAGCACCGATACGCAGTATTTT.

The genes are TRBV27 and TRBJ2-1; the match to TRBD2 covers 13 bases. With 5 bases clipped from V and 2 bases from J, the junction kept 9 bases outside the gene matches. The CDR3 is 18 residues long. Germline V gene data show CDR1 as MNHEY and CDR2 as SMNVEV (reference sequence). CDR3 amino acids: CASSTGLAGAPAYNEQFF. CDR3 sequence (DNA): TGTGCCAGCAGTACTGGACTAGCGGGGGCGCCCGCCTACAATGAGCAGTTCTTC.

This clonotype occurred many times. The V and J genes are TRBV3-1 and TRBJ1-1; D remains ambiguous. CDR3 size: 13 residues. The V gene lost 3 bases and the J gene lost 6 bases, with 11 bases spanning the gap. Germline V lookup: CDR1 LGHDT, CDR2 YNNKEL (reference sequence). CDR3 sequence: CASSHPLTAEAFF. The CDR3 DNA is TGTGCCAGCAGCCACCCATTAACGGCTGAAGCTTTCTTT.

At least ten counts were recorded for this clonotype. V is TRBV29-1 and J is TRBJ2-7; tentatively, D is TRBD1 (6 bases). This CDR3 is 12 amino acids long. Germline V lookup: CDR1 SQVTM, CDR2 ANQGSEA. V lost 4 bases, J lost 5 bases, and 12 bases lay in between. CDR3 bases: TGCAGCGTTGGGGGGCTTGTAAACGAGCAGTACTTC. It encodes CSVGGLVNEQYF.

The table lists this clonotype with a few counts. CDR3 in amino acids: CAIKKELVLAPGELFF. In nucleotides, the CDR3 is TGTGCCATCAAAAAGGAATTAGTTCTAGCCCCCGGGGAGCTGTTTTTT. The chain recombines TRBV10-3 with TRBJ2-2; D is perhaps TRBD2 (5 bases). V was trimmed by 7 bases and J by 6 bases, leaving 21 bases between them. CDR1 and CDR2 from the germline V gene are ENHRY and SYGVKD. The CDR3 contains 16 residues.

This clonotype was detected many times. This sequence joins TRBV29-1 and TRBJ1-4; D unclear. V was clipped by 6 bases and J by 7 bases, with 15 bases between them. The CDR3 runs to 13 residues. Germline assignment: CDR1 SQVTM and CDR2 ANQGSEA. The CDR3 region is CSVTGPEGEKLFF. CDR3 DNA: TGCAGCGTGACCGGGCCCGAAGGTGAAAAACTGTTTTTT.

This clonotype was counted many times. The DNA of the CDR3 is TGCGCCAGCAGCCTTAATACGGAATACGAGCAGTACTTC. This translates into CASSLNTEYEQYF. The rearrangement joins TRBV5-1 to TRBJ2-7; D is uncertain. This CDR3 comprises 13 residues. V dropped 4 bases and J dropped 4 bases, with 12 bases sitting between them. CDR1 is SGHRS and CDR2 is YFSETQ in the germline V gene.

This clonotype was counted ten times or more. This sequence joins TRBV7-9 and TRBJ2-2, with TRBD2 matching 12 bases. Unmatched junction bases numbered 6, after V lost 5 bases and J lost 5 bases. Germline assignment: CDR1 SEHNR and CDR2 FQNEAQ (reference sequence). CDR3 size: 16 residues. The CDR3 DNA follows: TGTGCCAGCAGCCCGGGACTAGCGGGTAGAACCGGGGAGCTGTTTTTT. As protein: CASSPGLAGRTGELFF.

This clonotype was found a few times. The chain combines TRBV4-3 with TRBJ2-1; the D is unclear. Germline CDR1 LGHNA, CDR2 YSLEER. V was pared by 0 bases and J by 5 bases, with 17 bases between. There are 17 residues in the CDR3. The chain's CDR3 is CASSQDQSAFNHNEQFF. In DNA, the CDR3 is TGCGCCAGCAGCCAAGACCAGAGTGCTTTTAATCACAATGAGCAGTTCTTC.

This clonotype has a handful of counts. CDR3 in DNA: TGCGCCAGCAGCCAAGGATTCAGACTAGCGTCTCACTACGAGCAGTACTTC. This sequence encodes CASSQGFRLASHYEQYF. The chain carries TRBV4-3 and TRBJ2-7, with TRBD2 matching over 8 bases. Trimming took 1 base from V and 3 from J; bases not matched to a gene: 11. Per the germline V gene, CDR1 is LGHNA and CDR2 is YSLEER. The CDR3 has 17 amino acids.

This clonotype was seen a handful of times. The CDR3 bases are TGTGCCAGCAGCCCCGAGACAGGCCACTACGAGCAGTACTTC. Its protein product is CASSPETGHYEQYF. This chain joins TRBV7-9 and TRBJ2-7, with a tentative D call TRBD1 (6 bases). Trimming took off 5 bases at V and 3 bases at J, with 14 bases between the two ends. This CDR3 region has 14 residues. The germline V gene encodes CDR1 SEHNR and CDR2 FQNEAQ (reference sequence).

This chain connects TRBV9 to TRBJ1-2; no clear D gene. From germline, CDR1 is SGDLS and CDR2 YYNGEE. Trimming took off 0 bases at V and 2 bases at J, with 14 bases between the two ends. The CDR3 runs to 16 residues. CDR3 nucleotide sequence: TGTGCCAGCAGCGTAGGTCCAGCCAAGGCGAACTATGGCTACACCTTC. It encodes CASSVGPAKANYGYTF. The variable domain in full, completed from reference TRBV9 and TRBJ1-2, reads DSGVTQTPKHLITATGQRVTLRCSPRSGDLSVYWYQQSLDQGLQFLIQYYNGEERAKGNILERFSAQQFPDLHSELNLSSLELGDSALYFCASSVGPAKANYGYTFGSGTRLTVV.

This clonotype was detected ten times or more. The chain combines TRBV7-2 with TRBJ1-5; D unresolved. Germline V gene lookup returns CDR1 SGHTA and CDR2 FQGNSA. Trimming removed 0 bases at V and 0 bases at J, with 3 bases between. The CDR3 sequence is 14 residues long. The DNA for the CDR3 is TGTGCCAGCAGCTTAGCCCATAGCAATCAGCCCCAGCATTTT. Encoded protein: CASSLAHSNQPQHF.

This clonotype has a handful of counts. This CDR3 is CASSSNLIGYEQYF. The CDR3 coding sequence is TGTGCCAGCAGTTCTAACTTAATAGGCTACGAGCAGTACTTC. J is TRBJ2-7 and V is TRBV27; D uncertain. The germline gives CDR1 MNHEY, CDR2 SMNVEV (reference sequence). V was clipped by 4 bases and J by 3 bases, with 13 bases between them. The CDR3 spans 14 residues.

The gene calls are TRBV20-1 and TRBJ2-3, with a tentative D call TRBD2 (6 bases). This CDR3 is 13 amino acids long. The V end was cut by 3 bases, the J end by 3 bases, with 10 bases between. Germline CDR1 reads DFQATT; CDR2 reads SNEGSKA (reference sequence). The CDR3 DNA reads TGCAGTGCTAGGACTAGAGGGACAGATACGCAGTATTTT. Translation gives CSARTRGTDTQYF.

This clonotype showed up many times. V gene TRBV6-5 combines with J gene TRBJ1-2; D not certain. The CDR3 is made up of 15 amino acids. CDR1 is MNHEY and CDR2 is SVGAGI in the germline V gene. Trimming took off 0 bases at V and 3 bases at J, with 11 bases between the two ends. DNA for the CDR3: TGTGCCAGCAGTTACTCGATTCCCCTGGACTATGGCTACACCTTC. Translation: CASSYSIPLDYGYTF.

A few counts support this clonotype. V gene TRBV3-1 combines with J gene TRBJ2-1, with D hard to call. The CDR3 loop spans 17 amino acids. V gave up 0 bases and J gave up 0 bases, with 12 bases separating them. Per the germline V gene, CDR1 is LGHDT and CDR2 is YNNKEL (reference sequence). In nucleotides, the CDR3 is TGTGCCAGCAGCCAAGATCCACAGTGGGGCTCCTACAATGAGCAGTTCTTC. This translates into CASSQDPQWGSYNEQFF.

The CDR3 sequence: CSAREGTGPYEQYF. The CDR3 region has the DNA TGCAGTGCTAGAGAAGGGACAGGCCCCTACGAGCAGTACTTC. This sequence joins TRBV20-1 and TRBJ2-7; TRBD1 matches at 8 bases. CDR1 and CDR2 (germline): DFQATT, SNEGSKA (reference sequence). V lost 0 bases, J lost 2 bases, and 3 bases stayed unmatched. The CDR3 consists of 14 residues.

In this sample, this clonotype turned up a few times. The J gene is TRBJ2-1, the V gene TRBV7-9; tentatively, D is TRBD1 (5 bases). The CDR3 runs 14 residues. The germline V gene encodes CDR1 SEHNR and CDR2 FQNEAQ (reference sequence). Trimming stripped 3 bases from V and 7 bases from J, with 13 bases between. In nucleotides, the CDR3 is TGTGCCAGCAGCTTCGGTCAGGGATGGAATGAGCAGTTCTTC. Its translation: CASSFGQGWNEQFF.

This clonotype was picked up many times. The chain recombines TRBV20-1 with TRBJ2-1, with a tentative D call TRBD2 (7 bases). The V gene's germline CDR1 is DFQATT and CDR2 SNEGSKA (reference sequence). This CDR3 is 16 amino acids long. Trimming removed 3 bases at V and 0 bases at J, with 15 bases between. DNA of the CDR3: TGCAGTGCTAGGGATGAGCGGGACACCTCCTACAATGAGCAGTTCTTC. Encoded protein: CSARDERDTSYNEQFF.

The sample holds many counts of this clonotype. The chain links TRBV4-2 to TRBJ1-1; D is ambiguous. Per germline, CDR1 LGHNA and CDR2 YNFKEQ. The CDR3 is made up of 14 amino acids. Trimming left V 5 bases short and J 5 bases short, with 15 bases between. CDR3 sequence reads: CASSSDGMSTEAFF. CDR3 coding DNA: TGTGCCAGCAGCTCCGATGGGATGAGTACTGAAGCTTTCTTT.

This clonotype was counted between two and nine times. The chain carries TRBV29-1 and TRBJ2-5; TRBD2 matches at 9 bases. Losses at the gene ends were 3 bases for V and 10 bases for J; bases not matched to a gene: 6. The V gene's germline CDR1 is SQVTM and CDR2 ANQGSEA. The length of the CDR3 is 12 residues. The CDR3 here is CSVDLAGDDQYF. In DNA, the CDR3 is TGCAGCGTTGATTTAGCGGGAGATGACCAGTACTTC.

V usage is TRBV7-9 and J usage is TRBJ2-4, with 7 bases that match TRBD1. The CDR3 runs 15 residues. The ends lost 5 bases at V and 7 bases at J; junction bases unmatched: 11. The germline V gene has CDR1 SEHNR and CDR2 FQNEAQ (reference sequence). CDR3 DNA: TGTGCCAGCAGCCCCAAGGGGGCTGATAGGAACATTCAGTACTTC. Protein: CASSPKGADRNIQYF.

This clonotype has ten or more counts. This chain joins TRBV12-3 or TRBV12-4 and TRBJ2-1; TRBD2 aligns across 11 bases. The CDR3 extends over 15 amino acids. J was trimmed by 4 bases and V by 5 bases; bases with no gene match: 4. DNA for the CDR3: TGTGCCAGCAGTACCGGGACTAGCGGATACAATGAGCAGTTCTTC. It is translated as CASSTGTSGYNEQFF.